What follows are 25 T cell receptor beta chains derived from one specimen sequenced in a study of T-cell reconstitution after alpha-beta-depleted transplantation in children. Construction of the TCRbeta library involved unique molecular identifiers. From the PCR reads, TCRdb called clonotypes with MiXCR, one entry per CDR3 protein. Of a few hundred thousand distinct CDR3 sequences listed, 7.5% to 10% are singletons. The material was PBMCs from the stem cell graft donor, obtained from the stem cell graft. The source of these receptors is a human donor who donated a stem cell graft to a child with SCID.

This clonotype has ten or more counts. This chain links TRBV12-3 or TRBV12-4 with TRBJ1-1, with 8 bases lining up with TRBD1. With 6 bases clipped from V and 14 bases from J, the junction kept 11 bases outside the gene matches. The CDR3 runs to 12 residues. The CDR3 DNA sequence: TGTGCCAGCAGAATCGGACAGGGCCGGGCGTTCTTT. It specifies CASRIGQGRAFF.

This clonotype was observed many times. The genes are TRBV6-1 and TRBJ1-2; D might be TRBD1 (6 bases). The CDR3 contains 16 residues. Germline V gene sequence: CDR1 MNHNS, CDR2 SASEGT. Deletions cut 1 base from V and 4 bases from J, with 16 bases between. CDR3 in amino acids: CASSEGLMGARYGYTF. The CDR3 coding sequence is TGTGCCAGCAGTGAAGGGTTGATGGGGGCGCGCTATGGCTACACCTTC.

Ten or more counts support this clonotype. The V and J genes are TRBV5-1 and TRBJ2-3, with TRBD1 as a possible D gene (6 bases). The ends were cut back, 2 bases at V and 6 bases at J, with 13 bases in the middle. The CDR3 is made up of 14 amino acids. CDR1 is SGHRS, CDR2 YFSETQ, per germline. The CDR3 region has the DNA TGCGCCAGCAGCTTCGGACAGTCTCCCGATACGCAGTATTTT. This encodes CASSFGQSPDTQYF.

Only a few counts were recorded for this clonotype. The chain joins TRBV7-8 to TRBJ2-5; TRBD1 or TRBD2 may be the D gene (5 bases each). The V gene lost 1 base and the J gene lost 9 bases, with 21 bases spanning the gap. CDR1 is SGHVS and CDR2 is FQNEAQ in the germline V gene. The CDR3 extends over 16 amino acids. The CDR3: CASSLVAGTTQKAQYF. DNA for the CDR3: TGTGCCAGCAGCTTAGTTGCAGGGACGACGCAGAAGGCCCAGTACTTC.

This clonotype occurred many times. This rearrangement joins TRBV28 to TRBJ1-5; 11 nucleotides agree with TRBD1. The CDR3 extends over 15 amino acids. Germline CDR1 reads MDHEN; CDR2 reads SYDVKM. The V segment lost 3 bases and the J segment 6 bases; nucleotides outside the gene matches: 4. This chain's CDR3 is CASSFSGTGGQPQHF. The CDR3 nucleotides read TGTGCCAGCAGTTTTTCGGGGACAGGGGGTCAGCCCCAGCATTTT.

This chain connects TRBV28 to TRBJ1-2, with D perhaps matching TRBD1 (5 bases). This CDR3 is built from 13 residues. V lost 6 bases and J lost 7, with 15 bases in between. Germline CDR1 and CDR2: MDHEN and SYDVKM. As DNA, the CDR3 is TGTGCCAGCAGACCCCCGCGCGGGGGTGGCTACACCTTC. Protein sequence: CASRPPRGGGYTF.

This clonotype was recorded at least ten times. The chain has TRBV12-3 or TRBV12-4 and TRBJ1-2; a possible D gene is TRBD1 (5 bases). The CDR3 has 16 amino acids. V was pared by 6 bases and J by 6 bases, with 23 bases between. In nucleotides, the CDR3 is TGTGCCAGCAGCCCGGGCGGGGCCTCCAGCCCTCATGGCTACACCTTC. Its protein product is CASSPGGASSPHGYTF.

This clonotype was picked up many times. Relative to the germline gene, one junction end is altered; a read error may explain this. The rearrangement links TRBV20-1 to TRBJ2-1; 12 bases agree with TRBD2. Germline assignment: CDR1 DFQATT and CDR2 SNEGSKA (reference sequence). The length of the CDR3 is 13 residues. CDR3 DNA: TGCAGTGCGGACGGGACTAGCGGGCCCCGTCGTGTCTTC. Translating it yields CSADGTSGPRRVF.

This clonotype was detected ten times or more. This chain joins TRBV6-5 and TRBJ1-6, with no clear D. The germline gives CDR1 MNHEY, CDR2 SVGAGI. The CDR3 is 14 residues long. Trimming removed 6 bases at V and 3 bases at J, with 9 bases between. This CDR3 reads CASRSGSYNSPLHF. The CDR3 DNA sequence: TGTGCCAGCAGGAGTGGAAGCTATAATTCACCCCTCCACTTT.

This clonotype rates as medium-sized. The V and J genes are TRBV20-1 and TRBJ2-1, with 12 bases matching TRBD2. Trimming cost V 4 bases and J 4 bases; bases outside gene matches: 5. This CDR3 has 15 amino acids. The germline V gene encodes CDR1 DFQATT and CDR2 SNEGSKA (reference sequence). The CDR3 DNA reads as TGCAGTGCTACACCGCTAGCGGGGGGGTACAATGAGCAGTTCTTC. Residues: CSATPLAGGYNEQFF.

This clonotype was found many times. The chain uses TRBV11-2 and TRBJ2-1, with 8 positions matching TRBD2. V lost 1 base to trimming and J lost 9 bases; unmatched junction nucleotides: 11. The CDR3 extends over 16 amino acids. Germline CDR1 and CDR2: SGHAT and FQNNGV. The CDR3 DNA is TGTGCCAGCAGCTTAGGGCTACGGGGGGGCCCTGGTGAGCAGTTCTTC. Translating gives CASSLGLRGGPGEQFF.

The gene calls are TRBV5-1 and TRBJ1-6, with TRBD1 matching over 9 bases. Germline CDR1 SGHRS, CDR2 YFSETQ. This CDR3 spans 14 amino acids. V shed 6 bases and J 10 bases; nucleotides not matched to a gene: 8. As DNA, the CDR3 is TGCGCCAGCACCCTGGGACAGGGTGCGTCACCCCTCCACTTT. Amino acids: CASTLGQGASPLHF.

Many counts were recorded for this clonotype. This chain uses TRBV6-2 or TRBV6-3 with TRBJ2-1; D might be TRBD2 (7 bases). Germline CDR1 reads MNHEY; CDR2 reads SVGEGT. This CDR3 has 15 amino acids. Trimming removed 1 base from V and 8 bases from J, with 15 bases in between. Here the CDR3 reads CASSYLRRGQDEQFF. The CDR3 nucleotides read TGTGCCAGCAGTTACTTACGGCGGGGGCAAGATGAGCAGTTCTTC.

At least ten counts were recorded for this clonotype. The chain is built from TRBV5-5 and TRBJ1-1; D gene uncertain. The ends were cut back, 4 bases at V and 4 bases at J, with 8 bases in the middle. There are 12 residues in the CDR3. CDR1 SGHKS and CDR2 YYEKEE come from the germline V gene (reference sequence). The CDR3 spells CASSRERTEAFF. CDR3 DNA: TGTGCCAGCAGCCGGGAGCGCACTGAAGCTTTCTTT.

V and J are TRBV18 and TRBJ2-1; weak D call: TRBD1 (5 bases). This CDR3 comprises 16 residues. V was pared by 2 bases and J by 0 bases, with 11 bases between. From germline, CDR1 is KGHSH and CDR2 LQKENI. The CDR3 DNA follows: TGTGCCAGCTCACCATATGACAGCCGCTCCTACAATGAGCAGTTCTTC. Amino acid sequence: CASSPYDSRSYNEQFF.

The chain couples TRBV12-3 or TRBV12-4 to TRBJ1-2, with D maybe TRBD1 (6 bases). The CDR3 contains 12 residues. Trimming removed 6 bases at V and 8 bases at J, with 13 bases between. The DNA of the CDR3 is TGTGCCAGCAGCAGGGACATGGGCGGCTACACCTTC. It codes for CASSRDMGGYTF.

This chain joins TRBV2 and TRBJ1-5, with TRBD1 matching 11 bases. Germline V gene data show CDR1 as SNHLY and CDR2 as FYNNEI. This CDR3 has 14 residues. After removal of 5 bases from V and 7 bases from J, the junction contained 4 bases not matched to a gene. CDR3 loop: CASSMGQGGQPQHF. The DNA for the CDR3 is TGTGCCAGCAGTATGGGACAGGGGGGACAGCCCCAGCATTTT.

This clonotype has ten or more counts. Here the CDR3 DNA reads TGCGCCACCTTTACGACTGCTGACTATGGCTACACCTTC. Translated, it gives CATFTTADYGYTF. The chain carries TRBV10-2 and TRBJ1-2; D is unresolved. The CDR3 sequence is 13 residues long. Trimming stripped 10 bases from V and 3 bases from J, with 15 bases between. CDR1 is WSHSY and CDR2 is SAAADI in the germline V gene.

Ten or more counts support this clonotype. The chain links TRBV6-2 or TRBV6-3 to TRBJ1-2; D gene unclear. CDR1 is MNHEY, CDR2 SVGEGT, per germline. This CDR3 spans 14 amino acids. V was trimmed by 6 bases and J by 8 bases, leaving 19 bases between them. Here the CDR3 DNA reads TGTGCCAGCAGCCGGACGGACCCCCGGACGGGCTACACCTTC. This encodes CASSRTDPRTGYTF.

This clonotype was seen repeatedly, ten times or more. The V gene is TRBV7-8, the J gene TRBJ2-7; D is uncertain. Germline V gene lookup returns CDR1 SGHVS and CDR2 FQNEAQ. This CDR3 has 11 residues. Trimming removed 5 bases from V and 6 bases from J, with 8 bases in between. CDR3 DNA sequence: TGTGCCAGCAGCCCGAGTTCCGAGCAGTACTTC. It specifies CASSPSSEQYF.

This clonotype has ten or more counts. The junction shows a germline mismatch at one end, possibly a read error. The chain recombines TRBV5-1 with TRBJ1-3, with D possibly being TRBD1 (6 bases). Germline V gives CDR1 SGHRS, CDR2 YFSETQ. The CDR3 totals 16 residues. As DNA, the CDR3 is TGTGCCAGCAGCTTAGAAGGGGGTAGCAGTGGAAACACCATATATTTT. It codes for CASSLEGGSSGNTIYF.

The rearrangement joins TRBV20-1 to TRBJ2-7, with a possible D match to TRBD2 (6 bases). This CDR3 is built from 14 residues. CDR1 is DFQATT and CDR2 is SNEGSKA in the germline V gene (reference sequence). Trimming removed 2 bases at V and 3 bases at J, with 14 bases between. As DNA, the CDR3 is TGCAGTGCTAGAACTAGCATGGCTTTCTACGAGCAGTACTTC. Its translation: CSARTSMAFYEQYF.

There are many counts of this clonotype. The V call is TRBV5-1, the J call TRBJ2-1, with TRBD2 matching 8 bases. The CDR3 runs 16 residues. Germline V lookup: CDR1 SGHRS, CDR2 YFSETQ. J lost 8 bases, V lost 4 bases, and 14 bases had no gene match. CDR3 coding DNA: TGCGCCAGCAGCCCGCTAGCGGGCCTAGACGACGATGAGCAGTTCTTC. Amino acid sequence: CASSPLAGLDDDEQFF. Full variable domain (missing parts from reference TRBV5-1 and TRBJ2-1): KAGVTQTPRYLIKTRGQQVTLSCSPISGHRSVSWYQQTPGQGLQFLFEYFSETQRNKGNFPGRFSGRQFSNSRSEMNVSTLELGDSALYLCASSPLAGLDDDEQFFGPGTRLTVL.

This clonotype has at least ten counts. This sequence joins TRBV5-1 and TRBJ2-3; a weak D match, TRBD2 (6 bases). Trimming pared 0 bases from V and 5 bases from J, leaving 13 bases between. CDR1 is SGHRS, CDR2 YFSETQ, per germline. This CDR3 is built from 15 residues. The CDR3 loop is CASSLARDGGDTQYF. The DNA for the CDR3 is TGCGCCAGCAGCTTGGCTAGGGACGGGGGAGATACGCAGTATTTT.

This clonotype was detected many times. The chain couples TRBV12-3 or TRBV12-4 to TRBJ2-3, with a weak D call TRBD2 (6 bases). The CDR3 has 14 amino acids. The V end lost 3 bases, the J end lost 2 bases, and 9 bases lay between the germline ends. The CDR3 loop reads CASSFAGITDTQYF. CDR3 nucleotides: TGTGCCAGCAGTTTTGCGGGGATCACAGATACGCAGTATTTT.